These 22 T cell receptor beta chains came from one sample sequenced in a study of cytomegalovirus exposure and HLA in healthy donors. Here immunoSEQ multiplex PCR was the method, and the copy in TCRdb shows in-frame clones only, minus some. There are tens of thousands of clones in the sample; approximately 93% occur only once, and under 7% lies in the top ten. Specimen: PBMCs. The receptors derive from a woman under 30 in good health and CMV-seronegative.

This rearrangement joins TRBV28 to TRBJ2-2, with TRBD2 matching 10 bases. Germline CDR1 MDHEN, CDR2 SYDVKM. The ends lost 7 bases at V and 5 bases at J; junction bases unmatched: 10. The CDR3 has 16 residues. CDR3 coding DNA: TGTGCCAGCATTCCCCTAGCGGGAGTGGCGACCGGGGAGCTGTTTTTT. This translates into CASIPLAGVATGELFF.

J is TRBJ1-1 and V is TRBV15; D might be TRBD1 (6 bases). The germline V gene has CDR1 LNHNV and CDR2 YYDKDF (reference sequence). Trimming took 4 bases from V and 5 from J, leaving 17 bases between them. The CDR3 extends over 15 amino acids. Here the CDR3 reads CATSTSTGMRTEAFF. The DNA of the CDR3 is TGTGCCACCAGCACCTCAACAGGGATGAGGACTGAAGCTTTCTTT.

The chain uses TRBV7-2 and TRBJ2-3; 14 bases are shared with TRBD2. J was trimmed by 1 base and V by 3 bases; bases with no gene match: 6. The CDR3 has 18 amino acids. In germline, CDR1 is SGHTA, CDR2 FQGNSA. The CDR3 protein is CASSFYRLAGGGTDTQYF. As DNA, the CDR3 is TGTGCCAGCAGCTTCTATAGACTAGCGGGAGGGGGCACAGATACGCAGTATTTT.

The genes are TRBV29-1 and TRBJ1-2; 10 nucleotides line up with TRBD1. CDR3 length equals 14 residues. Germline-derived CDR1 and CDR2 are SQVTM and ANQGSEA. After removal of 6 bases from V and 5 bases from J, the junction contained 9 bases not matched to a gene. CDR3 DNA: TGCAGCGTGGATGGACAGGGGGTTTCTTATGGCTACACCTTC. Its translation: CSVDGQGVSYGYTF.

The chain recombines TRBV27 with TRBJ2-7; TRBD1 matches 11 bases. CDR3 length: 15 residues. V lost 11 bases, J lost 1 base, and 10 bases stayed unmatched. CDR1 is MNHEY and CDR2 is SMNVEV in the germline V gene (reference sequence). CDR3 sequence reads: CAASDRGRGSYEQYV. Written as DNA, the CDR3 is TGTGCCGCGTCGGACAGGGGGCGAGGATCCTACGAGCAGTACGTC.

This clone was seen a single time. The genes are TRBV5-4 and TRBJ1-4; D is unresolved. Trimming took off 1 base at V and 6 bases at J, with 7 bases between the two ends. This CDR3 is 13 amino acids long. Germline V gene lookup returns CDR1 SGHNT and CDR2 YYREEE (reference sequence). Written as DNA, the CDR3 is TGTGCCAGCAGCTTGCGGAGCGATGAAAAACTGTTTTTT. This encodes CASSLRSDEKLFF.

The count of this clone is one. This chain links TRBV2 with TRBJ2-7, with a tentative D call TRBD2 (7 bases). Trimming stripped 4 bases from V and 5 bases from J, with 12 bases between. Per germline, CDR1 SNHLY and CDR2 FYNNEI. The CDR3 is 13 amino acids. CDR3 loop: CASSAGGGNEQYF. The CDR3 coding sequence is TGTGCCAGCAGTGCGGGCGGGGGCAACGAGCAGTACTTC.

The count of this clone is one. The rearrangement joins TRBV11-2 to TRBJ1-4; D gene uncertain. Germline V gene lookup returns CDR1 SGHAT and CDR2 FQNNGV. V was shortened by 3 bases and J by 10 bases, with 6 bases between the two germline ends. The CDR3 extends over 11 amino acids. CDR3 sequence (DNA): TGTGCCAGCAGCTTCGGCGGAAAACTGTTTTTT. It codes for CASSFGGKLFF.

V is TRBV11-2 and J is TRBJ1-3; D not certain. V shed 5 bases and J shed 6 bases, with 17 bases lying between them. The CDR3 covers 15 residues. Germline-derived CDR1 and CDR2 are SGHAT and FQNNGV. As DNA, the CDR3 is TGTGCCAGCAGCGACGGGTTTCTTGGTGAAAACACCATATATTTT. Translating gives CASSDGFLGENTIYF.

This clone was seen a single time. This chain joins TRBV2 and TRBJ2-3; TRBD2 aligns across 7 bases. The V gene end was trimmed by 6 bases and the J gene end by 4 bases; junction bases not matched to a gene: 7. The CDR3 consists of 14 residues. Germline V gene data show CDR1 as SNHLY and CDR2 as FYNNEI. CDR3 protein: CASSGLSGADTQYF. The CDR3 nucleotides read TGTGCCAGCAGCGGTTTGAGCGGGGCAGATACGCAGTATTTT.

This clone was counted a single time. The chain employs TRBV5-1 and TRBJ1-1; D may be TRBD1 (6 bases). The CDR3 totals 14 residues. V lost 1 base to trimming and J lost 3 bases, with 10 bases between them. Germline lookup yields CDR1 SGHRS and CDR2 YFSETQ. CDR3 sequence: CASSLQGTDTEAFF. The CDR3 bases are TGCGCCAGCAGCTTGCAGGGGACGGACACTGAAGCTTTCTTT.

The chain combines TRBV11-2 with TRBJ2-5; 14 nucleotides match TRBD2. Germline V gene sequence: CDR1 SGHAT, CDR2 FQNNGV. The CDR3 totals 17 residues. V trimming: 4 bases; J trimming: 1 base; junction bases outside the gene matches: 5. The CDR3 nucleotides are TGTGCCAGCAGCTCCGGGACTAGCGGGAGAGCCCAAGAGACCCAGTACTTC. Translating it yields CASSSGTSGRAQETQYF.

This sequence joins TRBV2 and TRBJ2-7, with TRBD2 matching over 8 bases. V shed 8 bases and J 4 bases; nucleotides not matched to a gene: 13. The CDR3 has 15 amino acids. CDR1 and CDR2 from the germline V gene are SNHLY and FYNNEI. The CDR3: CASSQRGYQGYEQYF. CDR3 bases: TGTGCCAGCTCTCAGCGGGGGTACCAGGGGTACGAGCAGTACTTC.

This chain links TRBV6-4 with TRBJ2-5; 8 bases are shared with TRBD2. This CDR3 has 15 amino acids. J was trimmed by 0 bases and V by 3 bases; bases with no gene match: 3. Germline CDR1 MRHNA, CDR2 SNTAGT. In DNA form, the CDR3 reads TGTGCCAGCAGTGAAAGCGGGGGCAACCAAGAGACCCAGTACTTC. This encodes CASSESGGNQETQYF.

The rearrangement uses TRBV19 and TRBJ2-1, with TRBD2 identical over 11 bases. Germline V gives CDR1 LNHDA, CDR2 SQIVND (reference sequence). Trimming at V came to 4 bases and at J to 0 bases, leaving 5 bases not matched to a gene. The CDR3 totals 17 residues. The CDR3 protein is CASSNILAGVSYNEQFF. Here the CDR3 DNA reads TGTGCCAGTAGTAACATACTAGCGGGGGTCTCCTACAATGAGCAGTTCTTC.

The CDR3 here is CASSLSPSGSYGYTF. The CDR3 coding sequence is TGTGCCAGCAGCTTATCTCCGTCCGGGAGCTATGGCTACACCTTC. The chain carries TRBV7-9 and TRBJ1-2; D gene uncertain. From germline, CDR1 is SEHNR and CDR2 FQNEAQ (reference sequence). With 2 bases removed from V and 4 bases from J, the gap between germline ends came to 14 bases. CDR3 length equals 15 residues.

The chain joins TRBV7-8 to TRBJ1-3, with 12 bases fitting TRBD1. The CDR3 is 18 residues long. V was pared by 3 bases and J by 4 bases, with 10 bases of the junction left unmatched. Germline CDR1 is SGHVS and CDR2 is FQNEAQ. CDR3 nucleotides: TGTGCCAGCAGCTTGTTCCGGGACAGGGGGCGGGGAGGAAACACCATATATTTT. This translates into CASSLFRDRGRGGNTIYF.

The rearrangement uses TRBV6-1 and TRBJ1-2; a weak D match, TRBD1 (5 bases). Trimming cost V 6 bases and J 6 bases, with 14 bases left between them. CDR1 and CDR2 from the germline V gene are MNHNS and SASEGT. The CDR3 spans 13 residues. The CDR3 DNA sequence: TGTGCCAGCAGAAGGGGCAGGGAAGATGGCTACACCTTC. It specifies CASRRGREDGYTF.

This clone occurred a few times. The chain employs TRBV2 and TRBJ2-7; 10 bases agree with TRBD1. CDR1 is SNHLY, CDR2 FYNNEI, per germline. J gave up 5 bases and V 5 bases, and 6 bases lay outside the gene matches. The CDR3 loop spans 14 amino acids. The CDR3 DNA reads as TGTGCCAGCAGTTCGGAGACAGGGGGCCACGAGCAGTACGTC. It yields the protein CASSSETGGHEQYV.

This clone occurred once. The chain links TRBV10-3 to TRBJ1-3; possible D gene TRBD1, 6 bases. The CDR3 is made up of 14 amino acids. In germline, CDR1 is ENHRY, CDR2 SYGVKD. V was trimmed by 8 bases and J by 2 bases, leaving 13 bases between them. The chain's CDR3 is CAIGQGGAGNTIYF. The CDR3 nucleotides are TGTGCCATCGGCCAAGGGGGGGCTGGAAACACCATATATTTT.

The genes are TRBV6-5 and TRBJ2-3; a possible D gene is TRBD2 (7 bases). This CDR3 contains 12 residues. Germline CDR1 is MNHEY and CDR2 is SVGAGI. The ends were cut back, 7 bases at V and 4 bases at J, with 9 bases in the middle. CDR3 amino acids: CASKGGPDTQYF. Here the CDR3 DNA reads TGTGCCAGCAAGGGGGGGCCAGATACGCAGTATTTT.

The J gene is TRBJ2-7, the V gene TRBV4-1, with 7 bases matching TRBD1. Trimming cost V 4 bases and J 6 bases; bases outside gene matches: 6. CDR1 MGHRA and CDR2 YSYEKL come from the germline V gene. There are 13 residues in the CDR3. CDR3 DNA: TGCGCCAGCAGCCGCCGACAGGGCAGCGAGCAGTACGTC. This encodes CASSRRQGSEQYV.